The 32 T cell receptor beta chains listed next were all sequenced from one sample in a study of T-cell reconstitution after alpha-beta-depleted transplantation in children. Unique molecular identifiers were used to barcode this TCRbeta library. TCRdb re-called the PCR reads with MiXCR, one entry per CDR3 protein. The sample lists some 550,000 distinct CDR3 sequences, approximately 20% occurring once. The sample in question was PBMCs from the stem cell graft donor, obtained from the stem cell graft. The origin of the receptors is a human donor who donated a stem cell graft to a child with acute lymphoblastic leukemia.

This chain uses TRBV12-3 or TRBV12-4 with TRBJ2-7; TRBD2 agrees at 9 bases. The CDR3 consists of 14 residues. V gave up 8 bases and J gave up 2 bases; unmatched junction bases: 7. The CDR3 DNA reads as TGTGCCAGCCGGCGGGGGGGTGGTCCCTACGAGCAGTACTTC. Translating it yields CASRRGGGPYEQYF.

The chain couples TRBV5-1 to TRBJ1-5; no clear D gene. The CDR3 sequence is 10 residues long. V lost 7 bases to trimming and J lost 5 bases, with 4 bases between them. Germline CDR1 reads SGHRS; CDR2 reads YFSETQ. The CDR3 sequence is CASLYQPQHF. For the CDR3, the DNA is TGCGCCAGCCTTTATCAGCCCCAGCATTTT.

The chain recombines TRBV7-9 with TRBJ2-5; TRBD1 might be the D (6 bases). The V gene lost 1 base and the J gene lost 5 bases, with 17 bases spanning the gap. This CDR3 region has 16 residues. Germline V gene sequence: CDR1 SEHNR, CDR2 FQNEAQ (reference sequence). CDR3 DNA sequence: TGTGCCAGCAGCTTAGATCTTACCAGGGGCAGGGAGACCCAGTACTTC. It codes for CASSLDLTRGRETQYF.

In this sample, this clonotype turned up a few times. Its ends do not fully match the called genes, so a read error is possible. The rearrangement uses TRBV19 and TRBJ2-7; D call uncertain. Germline V gene sequence: CDR1 LNHDA, CDR2 SQIVND (reference sequence). CDR3 length equals 12 residues. CDR3 coding DNA: TGTGCCACCGGACCGGGCTCCGACGAGCAGTACTTC. Its protein product is CATGPGSDEQYF.

V usage is TRBV9 and J usage is TRBJ2-7; D possibly corresponds to TRBD2 (6 bases). Trimming pared 7 bases from V and 7 bases from J, leaving 18 bases between. CDR3 length: 13 residues. The germline CDR1 and CDR2 sequences are SGDLS and YYNGEE. CDR3 amino acids: CASSRDSPREQYF. The CDR3 region has the DNA TGTGCCAGCTCACGGGACTCTCCTCGGGAGCAGTACTTC.

The V gene is TRBV5-1, the J gene TRBJ2-5; 13 positions agree with TRBD2. The germline V gene has CDR1 SGHRS and CDR2 YFSETQ. Trimming at V came to 4 bases and at J to 2 bases, leaving 8 bases not matched to a gene. This CDR3 is built from 17 residues. The CDR3 is CASSHGTSGIFQETQYF. The CDR3 bases are TGCGCCAGCAGCCACGGGACTAGCGGGATATTTCAAGAGACCCAGTACTTC. Filled out from reference TRBV5-1 and TRBJ2-5, the complete variable domain reads KAGVTQTPRYLIKTRGQQVTLSCSPISGHRSVSWYQQTPGQGLQFLFEYFSETQRNKGNFPGRFSGRQFSNSRSEMNVSTLELGDSALYLCASSHGTSGIFQETQYFGPGTRLLVL.

This clonotype was counted between two and nine times. J is TRBJ2-5 and V is TRBV2; D is possibly TRBD1 or TRBD2 (5 bases each). The CDR3 runs to 14 residues. Germline V gene lookup returns CDR1 SNHLY and CDR2 FYNNEI. Trimming left V 3 bases short and J 4 bases short, with 12 bases between. CDR3 sequence: CASSEGWGSETQYF. The DNA of the CDR3 is TGTGCCAGCAGTGAGGGTTGGGGGTCAGAGACCCAGTACTTC.

The chain joins TRBV11-1 to TRBJ1-5, with D unresolved. Between the trimmed V and J ends, which lost 3 bases and 5 bases, there was a span of 8 bases. The CDR3 runs 13 residues. Germline loops: CDR1 SGHAT, CDR2 FQDESV (reference sequence). The CDR3 reads CASSLSGYQPQHF. CDR3 DNA sequence: TGTGCCAGCAGCTTGTCAGGATATCAGCCCCAGCATTTT.

This clonotype was observed a handful of times. V gene TRBV9 combines with J gene TRBJ2-2; TRBD2 might be the D (5 bases). V was shortened by 2 bases and J by 4 bases, with 15 bases between the two germline ends. In germline, CDR1 is SGDLS, CDR2 YYNGEE. The CDR3 consists of 16 residues. The CDR3 loop is CASSVEVALFTGELFF. CDR3 DNA: TGTGCCAGCAGCGTCGAAGTAGCGTTATTCACCGGGGAGCTGTTTTTT.

This clonotype was seen a handful of times. J is TRBJ2-7 and V is TRBV10-2, with D perhaps given as TRBD1 or TRBD2 (6 bases each). The germline V and J ends were trimmed by 4 bases and 0 bases, with 22 bases remaining between them. This CDR3 region has 18 residues. Germline-derived CDR1 and CDR2 are WSHSY and SAAADI. CDR3 sequence: CASSGKEGTRPSSYEQYF. DNA for the CDR3: TGCGCCAGCAGTGGGAAGGAGGGGACAAGGCCAAGCTCCTACGAGCAGTACTTC.

CDR3 coding DNA: TGTGCCAGCAGCTTCCTAGACGAGCAGTACTTC. As protein: CASSFLDEQYF. V is TRBV7-9 and J is TRBJ2-7; D unresolved. Germline V gives CDR1 SEHNR, CDR2 FQNEAQ (reference sequence). Trimming took off 3 bases at V and 5 bases at J, with 5 bases between the two ends. The length of the CDR3 is 11 residues.

The V gene is TRBV5-1, the J gene TRBJ1-2; TRBD1 agrees at 10 bases. The V and J ends lost 4 bases and 6 bases, in that order; junction bases with no gene match: 15. The CDR3 has 17 residues. CDR1 and CDR2 (germline): SGHRS, YFSETQ. The CDR3 region is CASSPLVPGQGRNGYTF. CDR3 coding DNA: TGCGCCAGCAGCCCCCTTGTCCCGGGACAGGGGAGGAATGGCTACACCTTC. Full variable domain (outside the CDR3, taken from reference TRBV5-1 and TRBJ1-2): KAGVTQTPRYLIKTRGQQVTLSCSPISGHRSVSWYQQTPGQGLQFLFEYFSETQRNKGNFPGRFSGRQFSNSRSEMNVSTLELGDSALYLCASSPLVPGQGRNGYTFGSGTRLTVV.

J is TRBJ2-1 and V is TRBV6-1, with no clear D. Germline V gene lookup returns CDR1 MNHNS and CDR2 SASEGT. V lost 4 bases to trimming and J lost 4 bases, with 8 bases between them. This CDR3 comprises 13 residues. This CDR3 reads CASSVRAYNEQFF. The CDR3 DNA sequence: TGTGCCAGCAGTGTTAGGGCGTACAATGAGCAGTTCTTC.

Notes on this clonotype: The junction does not match germline at one end; this may be a read error. V is TRBV20-1 and J is TRBJ1-5; D is uncertain. This CDR3 is 16 amino acids long. CDR1 is DFQATT and CDR2 is SNEGSKA in the germline V gene (reference sequence). The DNA of the CDR3 is TGCAGTGCTCGAGAACAAAGCCTATATAGCAATCAGCCCCAGCATTTT. This gives the protein CSAREQSLYSNQPQHF.

A few counts support this clonotype. The genes are TRBV27 and TRBJ1-1; D unresolved. CDR3 size: 13 residues. Trimming pared 4 bases from V and 1 base from J, leaving 7 bases between. Germline loops: CDR1 MNHEY, CDR2 SMNVEV (reference sequence). The CDR3 protein is CASSWVPNTEAFF. In nucleotides, the CDR3 is TGTGCCAGCAGTTGGGTCCCGAACACTGAAGCTTTCTTT.

This clonotype was seen a handful of times. This chain joins TRBV29-1 and TRBJ1-4; possibly TRBD1 for D (6 bases). With 4 bases removed from V and 8 bases from J, the gap between germline ends came to 11 bases. CDR3 length equals 12 residues. Per germline, CDR1 SQVTM and CDR2 ANQGSEA. The CDR3 region is CSVAGGDEKLFF. As DNA, the CDR3 is TGCAGCGTTGCCGGGGGCGACGAAAAACTGTTTTTT.

This clonotype was detected only once. CDR3 region: CSAREKGRSPLHF. CDR3 DNA: TGCAGTGCTAGAGAAAAGGGCCGCTCACCCCTCCACTTT. V is TRBV20-1 and J is TRBJ1-6; D gene uncertain. The ends were cut back, 0 bases at V and 10 bases at J, with 10 bases in the middle. CDR1 DFQATT and CDR2 SNEGSKA come from the germline V gene (reference sequence). The CDR3 has 13 residues.

This clonotype was observed a few times. One base away lies a much larger clone, so this may be a sequencing read error. V is TRBV12-3 or TRBV12-4 and J is TRBJ2-6; weak D call: TRBD1 (6 bases). This CDR3 is built from 15 residues. The CDR3 spells CASRVQGTGANGLTF. CDR3 sequence (DNA): TGTGCCAGCAGAGTACAGGGAACTGGGGCCAACGGCCTGACTTTC.

This chain connects TRBV2 to TRBJ2-7; TRBD1 is a possible D gene (5 bases). The CDR3 contains 13 residues. Per the germline V gene, CDR1 is SNHLY and CDR2 is FYNNEI. V lost 5 bases to trimming and J lost 5 bases, with 13 bases between them. The CDR3 loop reads CASSFPPRDEQYF. The DNA for the CDR3 is TGTGCCAGCAGTTTTCCCCCCAGGGACGAGCAGTACTTC. Together with reference TRBV2 and TRBJ2-7, the CDR3 gives the full variable domain: EPEVTQTPSHQVTQMGQEVILRCVPISNHLYFYWYRQILGQKVEFLVSFYNNEISEKSEIFDDQFSVERPDGSNFTLKIRSTKLEDSAMYFCASSFPPRDEQYFGPGTRLTVT.

This clonotype was found many times. The gene calls are TRBV7-9 and TRBJ2-7, with D hard to call. The CDR3 contains 11 residues. Germline V gene lookup returns CDR1 SEHNR and CDR2 FQNEAQ (reference sequence). V lost 1 base to trimming and J lost 6 bases, with 4 bases between them. The CDR3 DNA follows: TGTGCCAGCAGCTTAGACGGCGAGCAGTACTTC. This codes for CASSLDGEQYF.

V usage is TRBV7-6 and J usage is TRBJ1-5; D is ambiguous. V was trimmed by 3 bases and J by 5 bases, leaving 17 bases between them. CDR1 and CDR2 from the germline V gene are SGHVS and FNYEAQ. This CDR3 has 16 residues. The CDR3 here is CASSLVGFSGDQPQHF. CDR3 nucleotide sequence: TGTGCCAGCAGCTTGGTTGGGTTTTCAGGCGATCAGCCCCAGCATTTT.

This clonotype was seen a few times. The rearrangement links TRBV19 to TRBJ2-2; TRBD2 might be the D (5 bases). Per the germline V gene, CDR1 is LNHDA and CDR2 is SQIVND (reference sequence). The V gene lost 7 bases and the J gene lost 2 bases, with 8 bases spanning the gap. This CDR3 is 13 amino acids long. CDR3 nucleotide sequence: TGTGCCAGTAACGCGGGTAACACCGGGGAGCTGTTTTTT. Translated, it gives CASNAGNTGELFF.

There are many counts of this clonotype. The chain recombines TRBV7-3 with TRBJ2-1; 12 bases map to TRBD2. The CDR3 contains 15 residues. In germline, CDR1 is SGHTA, CDR2 FQGTGA. V shed 6 bases, J shed 1 base, and the junction held 1 base outside the gene matches. DNA of the CDR3: TGTGCCAGCAGACTAGCGGGAGGATCCTACAATGAGCAGTTCTTC. Protein: CASRLAGGSYNEQFF.

The chain's CDR3 is CASSPAGVQTQYF. The CDR3 DNA reads as TGTGCCAGCAGCCCCGCAGGGGTACAGACCCAGTACTTC. The chain is built from TRBV28 and TRBJ2-5; possibly TRBD1 for D (6 bases). V lost 6 bases, J lost 6 bases, and 14 bases lay in between. In germline, CDR1 is MDHEN, CDR2 SYDVKM. The CDR3 contains 13 residues.

This clonotype was counted only a few times. This chain connects TRBV25-1 to TRBJ2-7; D may be TRBD2 (6 bases). The CDR3 loop spans 16 amino acids. V was clipped by 5 bases and J by 0 bases, with 17 bases between them. Germline V gene data show CDR1 as MGHDK and CDR2 as SYGVNS. This CDR3 is CASSPRRAGSSYEQYF. For the CDR3, the DNA is TGTGCCAGCAGTCCGAGGAGAGCGGGTAGCTCCTACGAGCAGTACTTC.

This rearrangement joins TRBV6-5 to TRBJ1-1; D is unresolved. Germline assignment: CDR1 MNHEY and CDR2 SVGAGI. V was clipped by 0 bases and J by 6 bases, with 11 bases between them. This CDR3 is 14 amino acids long. CDR3 sequence: CASSYSIASAEAFF. In DNA form, the CDR3 reads TGTGCCAGCAGTTACTCGATTGCATCGGCTGAAGCTTTCTTT.

Only a few counts were recorded for this clonotype. The gene calls are TRBV20-1 and TRBJ1-6; tentatively, D is TRBD1 (5 bases). Germline V gene lookup returns CDR1 DFQATT and CDR2 SNEGSKA (reference sequence). The CDR3 runs to 15 residues. Between the trimmed V and J ends, which lost 7 bases and 9 bases, there was a span of 22 bases. CDR3 in amino acids: CSVGLGLSGGSPLHF. The CDR3 DNA sequence: TGCAGTGTAGGGTTGGGTTTATCCGGGGGTTCACCCCTCCACTTT.

The chain links TRBV5-1 to TRBJ2-3, with TRBD2 matching 9 bases. The ends lost 2 bases at V and 2 bases at J; junction bases unmatched: 3. This CDR3 has 15 amino acids. Per the germline V gene, CDR1 is SGHRS and CDR2 is YFSETQ. CDR3 bases: TGCGCCAGCAGCTTAGCGGGAGGACTCACAGATACGCAGTATTTT. Protein sequence: CASSLAGGLTDTQYF. The full variable domain, rest sourced from reference TRBV5-1 and TRBJ2-3, is KAGVTQTPRYLIKTRGQQVTLSCSPISGHRSVSWYQQTPGQGLQFLFEYFSETQRNKGNFPGRFSGRQFSNSRSEMNVSTLELGDSALYLCASSLAGGLTDTQYFGPGTRLTVL.

This clonotype was detected only a few times. The chain links TRBV7-9 to TRBJ1-6; the D is unclear. Trimming stripped 5 bases from V and 10 bases from J, with 12 bases between. This CDR3 comprises 13 residues. CDR1 is SEHNR and CDR2 is FQNEAQ in the germline V gene (reference sequence). Here the CDR3 reads CASSPDPGSPLHF. In DNA form, the CDR3 reads TGTGCCAGCAGCCCCGACCCGGGATCACCCCTCCACTTT. The variable domain in full, completed from reference TRBV7-9 and TRBJ1-6, reads DTGVSQNPRHKITKRGQNVTFRCDPISEHNRLYWYRQTLGQGPEFLTYFQNEAQLEKSRLLSDRFSAERPKGSFSTLEIQRTEQGDSAMYLCASSPDPGSPLHFGNGTRLTVT.

V and J are TRBV27 and TRBJ2-7, with D possibly TRBD2 on 6 matching bases. V was clipped by 11 bases and J by 0 bases, with 14 bases between them. Germline loops: CDR1 MNHEY, CDR2 SMNVEV (reference sequence). The CDR3 loop spans 13 amino acids. The CDR3 DNA is TGTGCCGCCGGCCCCGGGGGCTCCTACGAGCAGTACTTC. This sequence encodes CAAGPGGSYEQYF.

The gene calls are TRBV20-1 and TRBJ1-2; 7 positions match TRBD1. Germline V gives CDR1 DFQATT, CDR2 SNEGSKA (reference sequence). The CDR3 sequence is 15 residues long. J gave up 4 bases and V 0 bases, and 8 bases lay outside the gene matches. The CDR3: CSARDGTELFYGYTF. The CDR3 DNA reads as TGCAGTGCTAGAGACGGGACAGAGCTTTTCTATGGCTACACCTTC.

This clonotype was picked up many times. The V gene is TRBV10-1, the J gene TRBJ2-7; 10 positions agree with TRBD1. There are 15 residues in the CDR3. Trimming took 9 bases from V and 6 from J; bases not matched to a gene: 14. Germline CDR1 is WNHNN and CDR2 is SYGVQD (reference sequence). CDR3 loop: CASGRDATGGGEQYF. The CDR3 bases are TGCGCCAGTGGAAGGGATGCGACAGGGGGCGGCGAGCAGTACTTC.